The next 22 T cell receptor beta chains were all read from a single sample in a study of T cell repertoires in cytomegalovirus infection. In TCRdb, the reads were re-called with MiXCR into one record per CDR3 protein. The sample has roughly 140,000 distinct CDR3 sequences, around 20% seen once. The sequenced sample consisted of PBMCs. These receptors were obtained from a human donor in good health (CMV status not recorded). Some clones in this sample may be carry-over from other donors' samples.

The chain couples TRBV6-1 to TRBJ2-1; no reliable D call. The length of the CDR3 is 12 residues. CDR1 is MNHNS, CDR2 SASEGT, per germline. The V gene lost 6 bases and the J gene lost 6 bases, with 9 bases spanning the gap. CDR3 DNA sequence: TGTGCCAGCAGAACTGCCTTCAATGAGCAGTTCTTC. This gives the protein CASRTAFNEQFF.

The rearrangement joins TRBV29-1 to TRBJ2-1; D is unclear. Germline lookup yields CDR1 SQVTM and CDR2 ANQGSEA. The CDR3 is made up of 12 amino acids. V was shortened by 3 bases and J by 9 bases, with 12 bases between the two germline ends. The CDR3 coding sequence is TGCAGCGTTGATGAACCGTCCGGTGAGCAGTTCTTC. The encoded protein is CSVDEPSGEQFF.

In this sample, this clonotype turned up many times. The chain couples TRBV7-2 to TRBJ2-1; no reliable D call. Trimming stripped 1 base from V and 0 bases from J, with 13 bases between. This CDR3 spans 17 amino acids. Germline-derived CDR1 and CDR2 are SGHTA and FQGNSA. The CDR3 reads CASSLVPIRSSYNEQFF. DNA of the CDR3: TGTGCCAGCAGCTTAGTTCCAATCCGGAGCTCCTACAATGAGCAGTTCTTC.

This clonotype was recorded many times. This rearrangement joins TRBV7-2 to TRBJ2-3; TRBD2 matches 10 bases. Per the germline V gene, CDR1 is SGHTA and CDR2 is FQGNSA. This CDR3 contains 18 residues. Trimming took 0 bases from V and 0 from J; bases not matched to a gene: 6. CDR3: CASSLALAGLTSTDTQYF. CDR3 in DNA: TGTGCCAGCAGCTTAGCACTAGCGGGGCTGACTAGCACAGATACGCAGTATTTT. Complete variable domain (other parts from reference TRBV7-2 and TRBJ2-3): GAGVSQSPSNKVTEKGKDVELRCDPISGHTALYWYRQSLGQGLEFLIYFQGNSAPDKSGLPSDRFSAERTGGSVSTLTIQRTQQEDSAVYLCASSLALAGLTSTDTQYFGPGTRLTVL.

The V and J genes are TRBV11-1 and TRBJ2-1, with 7 bases aligning to TRBD2. The CDR3 is made up of 16 amino acids. Trimming cost V 6 bases and J 1 base; bases outside gene matches: 9. Germline loops: CDR1 SGHAT, CDR2 FQDESV (reference sequence). This chain's CDR3 is CASRPRAGVSYNEQFF. The CDR3 bases are TGTGCCAGCAGACCCCGGGCGGGAGTGTCCTACAATGAGCAGTTCTTC.

Judged by abundance, this clonotype is medium-sized. The chain employs TRBV29-1 and TRBJ1-1; D ambiguous. Germline V CDR1 and CDR2: SQVTM, ANQGSEA. The V and J ends lost 6 bases and 1 base respectively, with 9 bases between them. The CDR3 runs 12 residues. Here the CDR3 DNA reads TGCAGCGTGATTAACGGGAACACTGAAGCTTTCTTT. It encodes CSVINGNTEAFF.

This clonotype was picked up a small number of times. The chain combines TRBV14 with TRBJ2-1; TRBD1 is a possible D gene (5 bases). Trimming removed 4 bases from V and 4 bases from J, with 14 bases in between. Germline V gene data show CDR1 as SGHDN and CDR2 as FVKESK. There are 15 residues in the CDR3. The CDR3 bases are TGTGCCAGCAGCCTCCAGGGTGGGGTATACAATGAGCAGTTCTTC. This translates into CASSLQGGVYNEQFF.

This clonotype occurred many times. This chain links TRBV4-1 with TRBJ2-1; 7 positions match TRBD2. CDR3 size: 14 residues. The trim removed 1 base at V and 8 bases at J, leaving 5 bases unmatched. CDR1 and CDR2 (germline): MGHRA, YSYEKL. The CDR3 spells CASSQVLAGDEQFF. The CDR3 DNA follows: TGCGCCAGCAGCCAAGTACTCGCGGGAGATGAGCAGTTCTTC.

This clonotype showed up many times. The junction departs from the called germline gene at one end, perhaps through a read error. The J gene is TRBJ2-7, the V gene TRBV12-3 or TRBV12-4, with TRBD2 matching over 9 bases. CDR3 size: 14 residues. In nucleotides, the CDR3 is TGTGCCAGCAGTTATCGGAGCGGGGGGAACGAGCAGCACTTC. It translates to CASSYRSGGNEQHF.

The sample holds a few counts of this clonotype. The chain combines TRBV28 with TRBJ2-2; D remains unclear. Germline assignment: CDR1 MDHEN and CDR2 SYDVKM. V gave up 6 bases and J gave up 2 bases, with 7 bases separating them. The CDR3 extends over 13 amino acids. The CDR3 loop is CASSHKNTGELFF. CDR3 DNA: TGTGCCAGCAGCCATAAAAACACCGGGGAGCTGTTTTTT.

As for this clonotype: Because the CDR3's place on the DNA is in doubt, the DNA is left out and the CDR3 is given as listed by TCRdb. The CDR3 here is CASSFGEGTFF. This chain links TRBV5-1 with TRBJ1-1. Germline loops: CDR1 SGHRS, CDR2 YFSETQ. The CDR3 adds up to 11 amino acids, both ends counted.

The chain is built from TRBV28 and TRBJ2-3, with 7 bases that match TRBD1. The CDR3 spans 13 residues. CDR1 is MDHEN, CDR2 SYDVKM, per germline. J was trimmed by 5 bases and V by 6 bases; bases with no gene match: 5. CDR3 bases: TGTGCCAGCAGGGAGACAGGGAAAGATACGCAGTATTTT. Translation gives CASRETGKDTQYF.

Concerning this clonotype: Germline and junction disagree at one end, which may indicate a read error. Here the CDR3 reads CVSSSSTGWAYGYTF. CDR3 nucleotide sequence: TGTGTCAGCAGCTCGTCGACAGGGTGGGCCTATGGCTACACCTTC. The chain is built from TRBV7-9 and TRBJ1-2; 7 bases are a match to TRBD1. Germline CDR1 SEHNR, CDR2 FQNEAQ (reference sequence). This CDR3 spans 15 amino acids.

The V call is TRBV6-2 or TRBV6-3, the J call TRBJ2-2, with a weak D call TRBD2 (5 bases). V was clipped by 10 bases and J by 5 bases, with 17 bases between them. The CDR3 is made up of 14 amino acids. Germline CDR1 MNHEY, CDR2 SVGEGT. The CDR3 DNA reads TGTGCCACGGAGCTTGGGAGAGGGACCGGGGAGCTGTTTTTT. Its translation: CATELGRGTGELFF.

This clonotype was picked up one time. This chain joins TRBV9 and TRBJ2-2; the D is unclear. This CDR3 is built from 18 residues. In germline, CDR1 is SGDLS, CDR2 YYNGEE. Trimming took 4 bases from V and 0 from J, leaving 19 bases between them. The DNA for the CDR3 is TGTGCCAGCAGCTCCCCGGCTAGTGGGGTGTCGAACACCGGGGAGCTGTTTTTT. It specifies CASSSPASGVSNTGELFF.

This clonotype was seen a handful of times. This chain joins TRBV7-2 and TRBJ2-3, with 8 bases matching TRBD1. The CDR3 spans 17 residues. The J segment lost 2 bases and the V segment lost 0 bases, leaving 7 bases of the junction unmatched. Germline V gives CDR1 SGHTA, CDR2 FQGNSA. CDR3 nucleotide sequence: TGTGCCAGCAGCTTAGCGGGCCGGACAGGGCCCACAGATACGCAGTATTTT. Protein product: CASSLAGRTGPTDTQYF. Supplemented by reference TRBV7-2 and TRBJ2-3, the full variable domain reads GAGVSQSPSNKVTEKGKDVELRCDPISGHTALYWYRQSLGQGLEFLIYFQGNSAPDKSGLPSDRFSAERTGGSVSTLTIQRTQQEDSAVYLCASSLAGRTGPTDTQYFGPGTRLTVL.

The V call is TRBV2, the J call TRBJ1-1; D is ambiguous. The CDR3 length is 15 residues. Per germline, CDR1 SNHLY and CDR2 FYNNEI. V lost 4 bases and J 0 bases, leaving 12 bases between the germline ends. The CDR3 reads CASSGFVQLNTEAFF. As DNA, the CDR3 is TGTGCCAGCAGTGGATTCGTACAGCTGAACACTGAAGCTTTCTTT.

This clonotype was detected ten times or more. The CDR3 DNA reads TGTGCCAGCAGCTTAGGAACTAGCGGGAGGTACAATGAGCAGTTCTTC. It codes for CASSLGTSGRYNEQFF. The chain is built from TRBV7-2 and TRBJ2-1, with TRBD2 identical over 12 bases. Trimming took 1 base from V and 4 from J; bases not matched to a gene: 2. The germline V gene encodes CDR1 SGHTA and CDR2 FQGNSA. This CDR3 has 16 residues.

This sequence joins TRBV6-2 or TRBV6-3 and TRBJ2-1; 9 nucleotides line up with TRBD2. Germline V gene sequence: CDR1 MNHEY, CDR2 SVGEGT. The CDR3 extends over 16 amino acids. V trimming: 7 bases; J trimming: 9 bases; junction bases outside the gene matches: 16. CDR3 coding DNA: TGTGCCAGCACCGCATTCGGACTAGCGAAAGGCGGTGAGCAGTTCTTC. This gives the protein CASTAFGLAKGGEQFF.

This chain connects TRBV28 to TRBJ2-3; D not resolved. The CDR3 runs 14 residues. Looked up from germline, CDR1 is MDHEN and CDR2 is SYDVKM. Trimming removed 1 base at V and 1 base at J, with 6 bases between. Written as DNA, the CDR3 is TGTGCCAGCAGTTTATCGTACGGCACAGATACGCAGTATTTT. It translates to CASSLSYGTDTQYF.

This clonotype appeared many times. The CDR3 DNA sequence: TGTGCCAGCAGCCTTACGGGACTAGCGGGAGTTGGTACCTACGAGCAGTACTTC. It codes for CASSLTGLAGVGTYEQYF. The chain joins TRBV7-8 to TRBJ2-7; 14 bases are shared with TRBD2. CDR1 is SGHVS, CDR2 FQNEAQ, per germline. The length of the CDR3 is 18 residues. Unmatched junction bases numbered 11, after V lost 5 bases and J lost 2 bases.

This clonotype was recorded many times. The rearrangement links TRBV12-3 or TRBV12-4 to TRBJ1-1; D is ambiguous. The length of the CDR3 is 13 residues. Trimming removed 3 bases at V and 7 bases at J, with 12 bases between. DNA of the CDR3: TGTGCCAGCAGTTTGGCAGAAGCCAGTGAAGCTTTCTTT. It codes for CASSLAEASEAFF.